The text below deals with one T cell receptor beta chain. This entry belongs to a study of blood T cell repertoires in COVID-19. This CDR3 region has 16 residues. Trimming removed 5 bases from V and 0 bases from J, with 11 bases in between. Germline V gene data show CDR1 as KGHSH and CDR2 as LQKENI. Assay: immunoSEQ multiplex PCR; the TCRdb copy retains only in-frame clones and omits some. In the table there are around 320,000 clones, 70% to 90% of which are singletons. This sequence was found in a human donor in a cohort sampled during active COVID-19. The rearrangement joins TRBV18 to TRBJ2-6; D is undetermined. The specimen sequenced was peripheral blood. The CDR3 here is CASSASISSGANVLTF. The CDR3 DNA reads as TGTGCCAGCTCAGCGTCCATAAGCTCTGGGGCCAACGTCCTGACTTTC.